Below, 28 T cell receptor beta chains from the same sample are listed, as sequenced in a study of blood T cell repertoires in COVID-19. Libraries were prepared by immunoSEQ multiplex PCR; TCRdb keeps only in-frame clonotypes and omits some of them. The sample lists hundreds of thousands of clones; approximately 87% were seen once. Input material: PBMCs or T cells enriched from blood (not recorded which). The receptors here all came from a woman in her forties or fifties who had recovered from COVID-19.

This chain uses TRBV5-1 with TRBJ2-1, with D possibly being TRBD1 (6 bases). With 3 bases removed from V and 5 bases from J, the gap between germline ends came to 12 bases. This CDR3 comprises 14 residues. The germline CDR1 and CDR2 sequences are SGHRS and YFSETQ. The DNA of the CDR3 is TGCGCCAGCAGCTCCCGGGACATCCACAATGAGCAGTTCTTC. Protein: CASSSRDIHNEQFF.

The chain has TRBV28 and TRBJ1-2; 11 positions agree with TRBD1. The CDR3 contains 14 residues. V was clipped by 11 bases and J by 5 bases; unmatched bases: 10. Germline V CDR1 and CDR2: MDHEN, SYDVKM. The CDR3 sequence: CAVPGQGVQYGYTF. The CDR3 coding sequence is TGTGCCGTTCCGGGACAGGGGGTCCAGTATGGCTACACCTTC.

This chain links TRBV30 with TRBJ2-7, with D possibly being TRBD1 (6 bases). V dropped 0 bases and J dropped 4 bases, with 10 bases sitting between them. The V gene's germline CDR1 is GTSNPN and CDR2 SVGIG (reference sequence). This CDR3 region has 13 residues. CDR3 bases: TGTGCCTGGAGTGTACAGGGAGAATACGAGCAGTACTTC. As protein: CAWSVQGEYEQYF.

This clone was seen a single time. The rearrangement links TRBV7-2 to TRBJ1-2; tentatively, D is TRBD1 (6 bases). In germline, CDR1 is SGHTA, CDR2 FQGNSA. Trimming left V 1 base short and J 2 bases short, with 8 bases between. The CDR3 is made up of 14 amino acids. Here the CDR3 reads CASSLDRANYGYTF. The CDR3 DNA reads as TGTGCCAGCAGCTTAGACAGGGCGAACTATGGCTACACCTTC.

CDR3 DNA sequence: TGTGCCAGCAGCCCGAGGGACAGGTACACAGATACGCAGTATTTT. This translates into CASSPRDRYTDTQYF. The V call is TRBV7-9, the J call TRBJ2-3; 8 positions match TRBD1. From germline, CDR1 is SEHNR and CDR2 FQNEAQ (reference sequence). The CDR3 totals 15 residues. J was trimmed by 2 bases and V by 5 bases; bases with no gene match: 6.

The V call is TRBV5-1, the J call TRBJ2-5, with 8 positions matching TRBD2. This CDR3 has 15 amino acids. CDR1 SGHRS and CDR2 YFSETQ come from the germline V gene. V was pared by 4 bases and J by 5 bases, with 10 bases of the junction left unmatched. The CDR3 DNA follows: TGCGCCAGCAGCCCCCTCGCAGGGACTAGGGAGACCCAGTACTTC. Amino acids: CASSPLAGTRETQYF.

The rearrangement joins TRBV11-2 to TRBJ1-1; 10 bases map to TRBD1. CDR3 length: 15 residues. J gave up 4 bases and V 1 base, and 3 bases lay outside the gene matches. CDR1 is SGHAT, CDR2 FQNNGV, per germline. CDR3 DNA sequence: TGTGCCAGCAGCTTAGGTCGGACAGGGGGCACTGAAGCTTTCTTT. Residues: CASSLGRTGGTEAFF.

The chain carries TRBV30 and TRBJ2-2, with D possibly TRBD1 on 6 matching bases. CDR3 length: 13 amino acids. The V and J ends lost 3 bases and 6 bases respectively, with 11 bases between them. CDR1 is GTSNPN and CDR2 is SVGIG in the germline V gene (reference sequence). CDR3 region: CAWRVRGAGELFF. The CDR3, as DNA: TGTGCCTGGAGGGTCAGGGGTGCCGGGGAGCTGTTTTTT.

The gene calls are TRBV4-1 and TRBJ1-4; unclear D gene. V lost 2 bases and J 5 bases, leaving 12 bases between the germline ends. Germline V gene sequence: CDR1 MGHRA, CDR2 YSYEKL. This CDR3 contains 15 residues. The CDR3 sequence is CASSQPSVRNEKLFF. In nucleotides, the CDR3 is TGCGCCAGCAGCCAACCTTCAGTCAGGAATGAAAAACTGTTTTTT.

The V call is TRBV7-9, the J call TRBJ1-6; D unresolved. Germline lookup yields CDR1 SEHNR and CDR2 FQNEAQ (reference sequence). Trimming pared 3 bases from V and 5 bases from J, leaving 5 bases between. This CDR3 is built from 13 residues. The DNA of the CDR3 is TGTGCCAGCAGCTTCGAGGATAATTCACCCCTCCACTTT. This translates into CASSFEDNSPLHF.

The rearrangement joins TRBV5-1 to TRBJ2-7; D is undetermined. Germline-derived CDR1 and CDR2 are SGHRS and YFSETQ. V was cut by 0 bases and J by 2 bases, with 9 bases left in between. This CDR3 region has 14 residues. CDR3 in DNA: TGCGCCAGCAGCTTGGGCACACCACCCTACGAGCAGTACTTC. Amino acid sequence: CASSLGTPPYEQYF. The full variable domain, in which reference TRBV5-1 and TRBJ2-7 provide the parts outside the CDR3, is KAGVTQTPRYLIKTRGQQVTLSCSPISGHRSVSWYQQTPGQGLQFLFEYFSETQRNKGNFPGRFSGRQFSNSRSEMNVSTLELGDSALYLCASSLGTPPYEQYFGPGTRLTVT.

The chain joins TRBV28 to TRBJ2-5, with 7 bases aligning to TRBD1. Germline V CDR1 and CDR2: MDHEN, SYDVKM. Germline trimming cut 1 base from V and 5 bases from J; bases unmatched to any gene: 7. This CDR3 spans 15 amino acids. The CDR3 coding sequence is TGTGCCAGCAGTTTATCGACAGGGTTCGTGGAGACCCAGTACTTC. This sequence encodes CASSLSTGFVETQYF.

As for this clone: Other DNA sequences within the sample encode an identical CDR3. This rearrangement joins TRBV4-3 to TRBJ1-3; unclear D gene. V was clipped by 0 bases and J by 1 base, with 7 bases between them. In germline, CDR1 is LGHNA, CDR2 YSLEER. The CDR3 has 15 amino acids. CDR3 protein: CASSQDRDSGNTIYF. The CDR3 coding sequence is TGCGCCAGCAGCCAAGATCGGGATTCTGGAAACACCATATATTTT.

V and J are TRBV6-6 and TRBJ1-2; TRBD1 is a possible D gene (5 bases). This CDR3 region has 13 residues. Per the germline V gene, CDR1 is MNHNY and CDR2 is SVGAGI (reference sequence). V lost 6 bases and J lost 1, with 9 bases in between. The CDR3 nucleotides read TGTGCCAGCAGCTTCGACAGTAACTATGGCTACACCTTC. Its translation: CASSFDSNYGYTF.

This chain connects TRBV25-1 to TRBJ1-6, with 8 nucleotides matching TRBD1. The CDR3 spans 15 residues. In germline, CDR1 is MGHDK, CDR2 SYGVNS. V gave up 4 bases and J gave up 10 bases; unmatched junction bases: 9. CDR3: CASSARTGSGSPLHF. In nucleotides, the CDR3 is TGTGCCAGCAGTGCCCGGACAGGGTCTGGATCACCCCTCCACTTT.

The genes are TRBV7-2 and TRBJ2-2; weak D call: TRBD2 (5 bases). Trimming shortened V by 10 bases and J by 4 bases, and 10 bases separated the two germline ends. Per the germline V gene, CDR1 is SGHTA and CDR2 is FQGNSA. The CDR3 is made up of 12 amino acids. The CDR3 spells CATNRGTGELFF. The CDR3 DNA sequence: TGTGCCACCAACCGGGGCACCGGGGAGCTGTTTTTT.

The chain uses TRBV19 and TRBJ1-5; 8 positions agree with TRBD1. V gave up 4 bases and J gave up 2 bases; unmatched junction bases: 7. The germline V gene has CDR1 LNHDA and CDR2 SQIVND (reference sequence). This CDR3 has 16 residues. Here the CDR3 reads CASSTLPGQGNQPQHF. CDR3 nucleotide sequence: TGTGCCAGTAGTACCCTACCGGGACAGGGCAATCAGCCCCAGCATTTT.

This clone has a handful of counts. This chain connects TRBV5-1 to TRBJ1-3; the match to TRBD1 covers 8 bases. This CDR3 region has 14 residues. The germline gives CDR1 SGHRS, CDR2 YFSETQ. Losses at the gene ends were 3 bases for V and 4 bases for J; bases not matched to a gene: 3. CDR3 nucleotides: TGCGCCAGCAGCTCGACAGGGGTCGGAAACACCATATATTTT. Its protein product is CASSSTGVGNTIYF.

This rearrangement joins TRBV27 to TRBJ1-1; no clear D. The germline V and J ends were trimmed by 3 bases and 1 base, with 9 bases remaining between them. This CDR3 is built from 14 residues. Germline loops: CDR1 MNHEY, CDR2 SMNVEV (reference sequence). CDR3 sequence: CASSFGVSNTEAFF. CDR3 nucleotides: TGTGCCAGCAGTTTCGGGGTCTCGAACACTGAAGCTTTCTTT.

Points on this clone: Additional DNA sequences in this sample encode the identical CDR3. The gene calls are TRBV5-1 and TRBJ1-1, with 8 bases identical to TRBD1. CDR3 length: 14 amino acids. Germline CDR1 and CDR2: SGHRS and YFSETQ. Unmatched junction bases numbered 6, after V lost 3 bases and J lost 5 bases. The chain's CDR3 is CASSSGTGGTEAFF. CDR3 DNA: TGCGCCAGCAGCTCCGGGACAGGTGGGACTGAAGCTTTCTTT.

The V gene is TRBV5-6, the J gene TRBJ1-1, with a possible D match to TRBD1 (5 bases). The V gene's germline CDR1 is SGHDT and CDR2 YYEEEE. V lost 3 bases and J lost 1, with 10 bases in between. CDR3 length: 14 residues. CDR3 in amino acids: CASSYIDRNTEAFF. The CDR3 nucleotides read TGTGCCAGCAGCTACATCGACAGGAACACTGAAGCTTTCTTT.

The chain recombines TRBV28 with TRBJ2-1, with D possibly TRBD2 on 5 matching bases. This CDR3 is built from 13 residues. From germline, CDR1 is MDHEN and CDR2 SYDVKM. Trimming removed 5 bases from V and 5 bases from J, with 10 bases in between. The CDR3 DNA is TGTGCCAGCAGTCTTACTAGAGACAATGAGCAGTTCTTC. Translating gives CASSLTRDNEQFF.

CDR3 DNA: TGTGCCAGTAGTGTGGGACAGGGGTACTATGGCTACACCTTC. Translating gives CASSVGQGYYGYTF. The chain links TRBV19 to TRBJ1-2; 10 bases line up with TRBD1. This CDR3 spans 14 amino acids. Germline V gene sequence: CDR1 LNHDA, CDR2 SQIVND (reference sequence). V lost 5 bases, J lost 3 bases, and 3 bases stayed unmatched.

The chain couples TRBV3-1 (or the pseudogene TRBV3-2) to TRBJ2-2; 10 bases line up with TRBD1. This CDR3 has 19 residues. The J segment lost 4 bases and the V segment lost 1 base, leaving 12 bases of the junction unmatched. Germline V gene sequence: CDR1 LGHDT, CDR2 YNNKEL (reference sequence). Here the CDR3 DNA reads TGTGCCAGCAGCCAAGCTGGACGGGGGACAGGGGCAGGCACCGGGGAGCTGTTTTTT. Translated: CASSQAGRGTGAGTGELFF.

The genes are TRBV9 and TRBJ1-4; D unclear. Germline-derived CDR1 and CDR2 are SGDLS and YYNGEE. The V end was cut by 4 bases, the J end by 5 bases, with 15 bases between. The CDR3 contains 15 residues. CDR3 in DNA: TGTGCCAGCAGCAGAGAGGGCCGACTCAATGAAAAACTGTTTTTT. Translated: CASSREGRLNEKLFF. Based on the CDR3 plus reference TRBV9 and TRBJ1-4, the full variable domain is DSGVTQTPKHLITATGQRVTLRCSPRSGDLSVYWYQQSLDQGLQFLIQYYNGEERAKGNILERFSAQQFPDLHSELNLSSLELGDSALYFCASSREGRLNEKLFFGSGTQLSVL.

The rearrangement links TRBV5-1 to TRBJ2-2, with 12 nucleotides matching TRBD2. V lost 3 bases, J lost 6 bases, and 3 bases stayed unmatched. The CDR3 is 15 residues long. Per germline, CDR1 SGHRS and CDR2 YFSETQ. The chain's CDR3 is CASSSLAGGPGELFF. The DNA of the CDR3 is TGCGCCAGCAGCTCCCTAGCGGGGGGGCCCGGGGAGCTGTTTTTT. The variable domain in full, completed from reference TRBV5-1 and TRBJ2-2, reads KAGVTQTPRYLIKTRGQQVTLSCSPISGHRSVSWYQQTPGQGLQFLFEYFSETQRNKGNFPGRFSGRQFSNSRSEMNVSTLELGDSALYLCASSSLAGGPGELFFGEGSRLTVL.

The chain joins TRBV3-1 (or the pseudogene TRBV3-2) to TRBJ1-2; D gene unclear. V lost 0 bases and J lost 3, with 5 bases in between. Per the germline V gene, CDR1 is LGHDT and CDR2 is YNNKEL (reference sequence). The CDR3 sequence is 13 residues long. CDR3 sequence: CASSQDMYYGYTF. In DNA, the CDR3 is TGTGCCAGCAGCCAAGACATGTACTATGGCTACACCTTC.

This clone occurred once. At one boundary the junction diverges from the germline segment, which might be a read error. This chain joins TRBV7-9 and TRBJ2-1; 12 bases are a match to TRBD2. The CDR3 runs to 14 residues. Germline CDR1 and CDR2: SEHNR and FQNEAQ (reference sequence). CDR3 in DNA: TGTGCCAGCAGCCTAGCGGGGGGGTACAATGAGCAGTTCTTC. This gives the protein CASSLAGGYNEQFF.